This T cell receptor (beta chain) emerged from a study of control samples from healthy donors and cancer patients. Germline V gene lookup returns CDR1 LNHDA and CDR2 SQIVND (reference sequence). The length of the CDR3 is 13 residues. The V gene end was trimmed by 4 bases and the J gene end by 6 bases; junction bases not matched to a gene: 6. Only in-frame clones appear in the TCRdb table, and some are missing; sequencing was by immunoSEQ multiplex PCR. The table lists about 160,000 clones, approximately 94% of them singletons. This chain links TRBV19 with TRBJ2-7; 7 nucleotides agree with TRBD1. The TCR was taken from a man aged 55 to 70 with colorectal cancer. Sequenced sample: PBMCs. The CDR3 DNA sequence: TGTGCCAGTAGTAACACACAGGGGATCGAGCAGTACTTC. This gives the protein CASSNTQGIEQYF. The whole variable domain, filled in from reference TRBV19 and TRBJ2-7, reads DGGITQSPKYLFRKEGQNVTLSCEQNLNHDAMYWYRQDPGQGLRLIYYSQIVNDFQKGDIAEGYSVSREKKESFPLTVTSAQKNPTAFYLCASSNTQGIEQYFGPGTRLTVT.